One sample yielded the 10 T cell receptor beta chains listed below, sequenced in a study of cytomegalovirus exposure and HLA in healthy donors. Profiling relied on immunoSEQ multiplex PCR, and the TCRdb table lists in-frame clones only, not all of them. The table lists about 110,000 clones, over 75% of them singletons. Sample: PBMCs. These receptors all stem from a woman in her late teens or twenties in good health and CMV-seronegative.

The chain employs TRBV27 and TRBJ1-2; 8 bases map to TRBD1. In germline, CDR1 is MNHEY, CDR2 SMNVEV (reference sequence). J was trimmed by 4 bases and V by 3 bases; bases with no gene match: 7. The CDR3 contains 15 residues. CDR3 sequence reads: CASSLDRAHSYGYTF. Here the CDR3 DNA reads TGTGCCAGCAGTTTGGACAGGGCTCACAGCTATGGCTACACCTTC.

Here the CDR3 DNA reads TGCGCCAGCAGCCAAATATCGGACACCCCACCGTTCTTT. It specifies CASSQISDTPPFF. This sequence joins TRBV4-1 and TRBJ1-1; D might be TRBD1 (5 bases). This CDR3 is 13 amino acids long. Germline V CDR1 and CDR2: MGHRA, YSYEKL. Trimming cost V 2 bases and J 14 bases, with 18 bases left between them.

The V gene is TRBV5-6, the J gene TRBJ2-7; D unclear. Trimming removed 4 bases from V and 5 bases from J, with 10 bases in between. The CDR3 has 12 amino acids. Germline-derived CDR1 and CDR2 are SGHDT and YYEEEE. The CDR3 DNA follows: TGTGCCAGCAGCCTAAAGACAAACGAGCAGTACTTC. Translated, it gives CASSLKTNEQYF.

The chain has TRBV28 and TRBJ2-7; 9 nucleotides agree with TRBD1. The CDR3 covers 13 residues. CDR1 and CDR2 from the germline V gene are MDHEN and SYDVKM. Trimming took 10 bases from V and 5 from J; bases not matched to a gene: 9. The CDR3 loop is CATRDREGHEQYF. CDR3 coding DNA: TGTGCCACCCGGGACAGGGAGGGCCACGAGCAGTACTTC.

V usage is TRBV6-1 and J usage is TRBJ1-2; no firm D call. From germline, CDR1 is MNHNS and CDR2 SASEGT. The V gene lost 4 bases and the J gene lost 7 bases, with 13 bases spanning the gap. The CDR3 runs to 13 residues. In DNA form, the CDR3 reads TGTGCCAGCAGTGTTTCTACCAGGTCTGGCTACACCTTC. It translates to CASSVSTRSGYTF.

This clone has only one observation. The genes are TRBV7-9 and TRBJ2-4; 8 nucleotides align to TRBD1. The length of the CDR3 is 13 residues. In germline, CDR1 is SEHNR, CDR2 FQNEAQ (reference sequence). J was trimmed by 8 bases and V by 4 bases; bases with no gene match: 4. CDR3 protein: CASSSLQGDIQYF. The CDR3 region has the DNA TGTGCCAGCAGCTCGCTACAGGGGGACATTCAGTACTTC.

V gene TRBV28 combines with J gene TRBJ1-6; D call uncertain. The germline V and J ends were trimmed by 7 bases and 5 bases, with 12 bases remaining between them. The CDR3 runs 14 residues. Germline CDR1 and CDR2: MDHEN and SYDVKM. DNA of the CDR3: TGTGCCAGCACCACGGACTCTAATAATTCACCCCTCCACTTT. Translating it yields CASTTDSNNSPLHF. Combining the CDR3 with reference TRBV28 and TRBJ1-6 gives the whole variable domain DVKVTQSSRYLVKRTGEKVFLECVQDMDHENMFWYRQDPGLGLRLIYFSYDVKMKEKGDIPEGYSVSREKKERFSLILESASTNQTSMYLCASTTDSNNSPLHFGNGTRLTVT.

This clone was recorded only once. The J gene is TRBJ1-4, the V gene TRBV4-2; perhaps TRBD1 as D (5 bases). Germline loops: CDR1 LGHNA, CDR2 YNFKEQ. V was clipped by 1 base and J by 7 bases, with 13 bases between them. The CDR3 sequence is 15 residues long. Here the CDR3 reads CASSQVDGGGEKLFF. The CDR3 coding sequence is TGTGCCAGCAGCCAAGTTGATGGGGGAGGTGAAAAACTGTTTTTT.

This clone was seen once. J is TRBJ1-6 and V is TRBV30; D unclear. With 5 bases removed from V and 6 bases from J, the gap between germline ends came to 17 bases. The CDR3 is made up of 15 amino acids. Germline V gene lookup returns CDR1 GTSNPN and CDR2 SVGIG (reference sequence). CDR3 coding DNA: TGTGCCTGGGGATCCGACGGACTTTCTAATTCACCCCTCCACTTT. It is translated as CAWGSDGLSNSPLHF. Full variable domain (missing parts from reference TRBV30 and TRBJ1-6): SQTIHQWPATLVQPVGSPLSLECTVEGTSNPNLYWYRQAAGRGLQLLFYSVGIGQISSEVPQNLSASRPQDRQFILSSKKLLLSDSGFYLCAWGSDGLSNSPLHFGNGTRLTVT.

The V and J genes are TRBV15 and TRBJ2-1, with TRBD1 matching over 10 bases. The CDR3 runs 15 residues. Trimming removed 8 bases from V and 1 base from J; junction bases left unmatched: 5. CDR1 LNHNV and CDR2 YYDKDF come from the germline V gene (reference sequence). CDR3 sequence: CATEGTGESYNEQFF. The CDR3 nucleotides read TGTGCCACCGAGGGGACAGGGGAATCCTACAATGAGCAGTTCTTC.